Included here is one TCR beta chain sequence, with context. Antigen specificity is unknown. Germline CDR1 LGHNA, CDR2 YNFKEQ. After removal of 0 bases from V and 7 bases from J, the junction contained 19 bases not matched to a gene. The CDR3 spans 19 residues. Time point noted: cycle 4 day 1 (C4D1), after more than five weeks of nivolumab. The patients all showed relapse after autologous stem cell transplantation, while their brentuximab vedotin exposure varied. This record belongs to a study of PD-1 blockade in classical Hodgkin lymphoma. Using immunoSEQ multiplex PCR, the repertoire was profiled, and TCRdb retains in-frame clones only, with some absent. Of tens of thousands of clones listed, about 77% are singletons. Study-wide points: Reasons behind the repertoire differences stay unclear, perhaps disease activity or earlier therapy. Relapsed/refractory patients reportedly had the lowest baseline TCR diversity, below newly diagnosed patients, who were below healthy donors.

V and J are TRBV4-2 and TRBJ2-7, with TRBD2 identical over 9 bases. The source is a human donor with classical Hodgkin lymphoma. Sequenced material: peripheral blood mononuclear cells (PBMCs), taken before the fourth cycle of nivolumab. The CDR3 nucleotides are TGTGCCAGCAGCCAAGACCTGGGCGGGGAAGCGGGAGGACGAGGGGAGCAGTACTTC. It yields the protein CASSQDLGGEAGGRGEQYF.